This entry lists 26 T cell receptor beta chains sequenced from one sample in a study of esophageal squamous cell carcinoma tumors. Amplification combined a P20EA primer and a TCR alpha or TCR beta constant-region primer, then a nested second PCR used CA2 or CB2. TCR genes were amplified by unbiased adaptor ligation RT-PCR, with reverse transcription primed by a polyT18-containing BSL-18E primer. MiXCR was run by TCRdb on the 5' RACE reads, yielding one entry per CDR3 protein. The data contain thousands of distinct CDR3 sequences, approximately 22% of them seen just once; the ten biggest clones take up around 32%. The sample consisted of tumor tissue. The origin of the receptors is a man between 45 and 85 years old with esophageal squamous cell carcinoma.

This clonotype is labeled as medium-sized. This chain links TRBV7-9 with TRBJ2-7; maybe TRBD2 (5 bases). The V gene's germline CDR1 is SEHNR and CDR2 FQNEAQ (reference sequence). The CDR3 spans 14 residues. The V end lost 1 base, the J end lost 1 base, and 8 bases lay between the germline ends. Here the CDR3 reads CASSLGSGSYEQYF. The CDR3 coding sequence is TGTGCCAGCAGCTTAGGGTCGGGGTCCTACGAGCAGTACTTC. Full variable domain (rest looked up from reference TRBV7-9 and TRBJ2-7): DTGVSQNPRHKITKRGQNVTFRCDPISEHNRLYWYRQTLGQGPEFLTYFQNEAQLEKSRLLSDRFSAERPKGSFSTLEIQRTEQGDSAMYLCASSLGSGSYEQYFGPGTRLTVT.

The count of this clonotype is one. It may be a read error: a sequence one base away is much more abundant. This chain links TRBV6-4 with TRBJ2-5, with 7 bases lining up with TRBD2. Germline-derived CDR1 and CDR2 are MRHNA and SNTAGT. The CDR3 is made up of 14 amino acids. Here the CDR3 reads CVSSDSTSRETQYF. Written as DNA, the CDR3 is TGTGTCAGCAGTGACTCGACTAGCAGGGAGACCCAGTACTTC.

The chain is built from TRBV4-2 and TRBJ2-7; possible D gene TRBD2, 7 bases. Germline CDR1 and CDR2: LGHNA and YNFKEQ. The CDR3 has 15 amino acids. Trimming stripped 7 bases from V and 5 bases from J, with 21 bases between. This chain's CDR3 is CASNEGGGRADEQYF. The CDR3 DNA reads TGTGCCAGCAACGAGGGGGGAGGGCGGGCCGACGAGCAGTACTTC.

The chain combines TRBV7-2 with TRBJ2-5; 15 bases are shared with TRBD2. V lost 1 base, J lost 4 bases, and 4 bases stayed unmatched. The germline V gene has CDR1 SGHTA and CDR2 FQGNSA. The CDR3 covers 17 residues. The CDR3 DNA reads TGTGCCAGCAGCTTAGGAGGGACTAGCGGGAGGAGAGAGACCCAGTACTTC. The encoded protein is CASSLGGTSGRRETQYF. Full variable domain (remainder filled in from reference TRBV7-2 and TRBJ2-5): GAGVSQSPSNKVTEKGKDVELRCDPISGHTALYWYRQSLGQGLEFLIYFQGNSAPDKSGLPSDRFSAERTGGSVSTLTIQRTQQEDSAVYLCASSLGGTSGRRETQYFGPGTRLLVL.

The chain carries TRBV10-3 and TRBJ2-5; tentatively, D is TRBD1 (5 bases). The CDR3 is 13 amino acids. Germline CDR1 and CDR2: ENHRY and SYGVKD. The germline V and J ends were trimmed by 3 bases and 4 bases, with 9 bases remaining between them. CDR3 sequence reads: CAISDRAPETQYF. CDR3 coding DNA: TGTGCCATCAGTGACAGGGCTCCAGAGACCCAGTACTTC.

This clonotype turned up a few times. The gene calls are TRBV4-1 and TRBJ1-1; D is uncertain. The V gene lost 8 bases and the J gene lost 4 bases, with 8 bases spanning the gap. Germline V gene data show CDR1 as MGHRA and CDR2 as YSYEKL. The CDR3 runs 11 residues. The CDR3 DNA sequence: TGCGCCAGCGGGTGGTTCACTGAAGCTTTCTTT. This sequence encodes CASGWFTEAFF.

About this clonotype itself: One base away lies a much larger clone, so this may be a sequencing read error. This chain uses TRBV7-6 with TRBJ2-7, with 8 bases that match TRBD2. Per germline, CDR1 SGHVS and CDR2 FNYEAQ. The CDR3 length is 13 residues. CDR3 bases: TGTGCCGGCAGCCCGCGGGGGGTCTACGAGCAGTACTTC. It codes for CAGSPRGVYEQYF.

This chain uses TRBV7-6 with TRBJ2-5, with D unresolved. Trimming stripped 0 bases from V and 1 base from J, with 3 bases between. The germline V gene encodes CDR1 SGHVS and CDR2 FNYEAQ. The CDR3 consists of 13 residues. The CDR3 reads CASSLASQETQYF. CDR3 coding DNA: TGTGCCAGCAGCTTAGCGTCCCAAGAGACCCAGTACTTC.

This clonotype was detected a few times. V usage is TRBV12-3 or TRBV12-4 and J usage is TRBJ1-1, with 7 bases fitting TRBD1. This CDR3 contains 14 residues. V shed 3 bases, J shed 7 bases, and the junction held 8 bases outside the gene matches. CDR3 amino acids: CASSLSDRAGEAFF. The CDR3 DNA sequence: TGTGCCAGCAGTTTGTCCGACAGGGCTGGTGAAGCTTTCTTT.

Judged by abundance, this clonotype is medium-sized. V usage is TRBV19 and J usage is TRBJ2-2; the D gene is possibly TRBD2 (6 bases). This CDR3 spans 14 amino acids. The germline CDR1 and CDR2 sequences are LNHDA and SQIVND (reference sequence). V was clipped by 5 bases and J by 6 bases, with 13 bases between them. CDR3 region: CASSPGLPAGELFF. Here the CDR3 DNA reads TGTGCCAGTAGTCCGGGACTCCCGGCCGGGGAGCTGTTTTTT.

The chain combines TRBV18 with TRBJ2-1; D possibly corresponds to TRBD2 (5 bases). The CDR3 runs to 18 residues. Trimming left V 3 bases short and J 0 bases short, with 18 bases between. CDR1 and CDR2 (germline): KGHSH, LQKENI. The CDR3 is CASSPTNPLGSSYNEQFF. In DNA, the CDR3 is TGTGCCAGCTCACCGACCAACCCACTAGGTAGCTCCTACAATGAGCAGTTCTTC.

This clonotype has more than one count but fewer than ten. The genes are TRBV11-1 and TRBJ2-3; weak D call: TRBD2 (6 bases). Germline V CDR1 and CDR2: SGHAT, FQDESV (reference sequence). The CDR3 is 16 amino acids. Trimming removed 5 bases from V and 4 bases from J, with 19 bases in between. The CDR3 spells CASSPFEGGGPDTQYF. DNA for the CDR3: TGTGCCAGCAGCCCCTTTGAGGGAGGCGGCCCAGATACGCAGTATTTT.

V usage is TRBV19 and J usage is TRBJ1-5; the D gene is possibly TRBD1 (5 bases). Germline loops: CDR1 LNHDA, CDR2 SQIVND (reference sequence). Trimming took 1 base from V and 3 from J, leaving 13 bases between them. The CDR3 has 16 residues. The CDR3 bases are TGTGCCAGTAGTATAGCCCAGGGCCCGGACAATCAGCCCCAGCATTTT. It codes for CASSIAQGPDNQPQHF.

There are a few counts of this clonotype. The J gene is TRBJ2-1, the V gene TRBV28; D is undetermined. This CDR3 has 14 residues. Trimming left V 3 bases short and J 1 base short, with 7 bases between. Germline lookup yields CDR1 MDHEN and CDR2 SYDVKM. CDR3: CASSLDLSYNEQFF. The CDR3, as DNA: TGTGCCAGCAGTTTGGACCTTTCCTACAATGAGCAGTTCTTC. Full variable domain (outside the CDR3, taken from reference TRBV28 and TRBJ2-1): DVKVTQSSRYLVKRTGEKVFLECVQDMDHENMFWYRQDPGLGLRLIYFSYDVKMKEKGDIPEGYSVSREKKERFSLILESASTNQTSMYLCASSLDLSYNEQFFGPGTRLTVL.

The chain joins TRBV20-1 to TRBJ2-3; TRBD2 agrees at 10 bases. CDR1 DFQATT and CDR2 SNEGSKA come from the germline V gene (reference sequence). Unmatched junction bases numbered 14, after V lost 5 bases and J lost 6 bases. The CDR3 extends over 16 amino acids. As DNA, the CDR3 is TGCAGTGCTGACGATACTAGCGGGGTCCACCCCGATACGCAGTATTTT. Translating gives CSADDTSGVHPDTQYF.

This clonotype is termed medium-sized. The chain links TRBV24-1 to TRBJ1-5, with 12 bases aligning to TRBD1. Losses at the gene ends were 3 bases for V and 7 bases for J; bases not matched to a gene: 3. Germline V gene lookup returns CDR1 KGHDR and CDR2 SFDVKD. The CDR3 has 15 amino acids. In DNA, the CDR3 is TGTGCCACCAGTGATGGGGACAGGGGGCAACAGCCCCAGCATTTT. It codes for CATSDGDRGQQPQHF.

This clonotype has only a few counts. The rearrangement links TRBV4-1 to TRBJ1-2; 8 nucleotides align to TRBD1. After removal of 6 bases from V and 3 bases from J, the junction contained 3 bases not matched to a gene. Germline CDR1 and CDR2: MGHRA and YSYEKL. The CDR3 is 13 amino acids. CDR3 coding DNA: TGCGCCAGCAGTTCGACAGGGGACTATGGCTACACCTTC. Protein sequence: CASSSTGDYGYTF.

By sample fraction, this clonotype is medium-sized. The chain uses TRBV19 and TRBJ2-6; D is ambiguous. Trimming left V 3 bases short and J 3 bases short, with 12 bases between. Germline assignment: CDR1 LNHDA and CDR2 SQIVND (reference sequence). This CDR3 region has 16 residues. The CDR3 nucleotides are TGTGCCAGTAGTATTTCCAGTGCCGGTGGGGCCAACGTCCTGACTTTC. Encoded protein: CASSISSAGGANVLTF.

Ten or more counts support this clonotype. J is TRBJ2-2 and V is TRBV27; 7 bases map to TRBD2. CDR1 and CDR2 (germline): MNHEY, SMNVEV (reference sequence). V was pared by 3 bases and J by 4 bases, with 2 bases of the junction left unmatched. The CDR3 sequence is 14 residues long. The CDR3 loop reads CASSLGGSTGELFF. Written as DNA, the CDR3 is TGTGCCAGCAGTTTGGGGGGGAGCACCGGGGAGCTGTTTTTT.

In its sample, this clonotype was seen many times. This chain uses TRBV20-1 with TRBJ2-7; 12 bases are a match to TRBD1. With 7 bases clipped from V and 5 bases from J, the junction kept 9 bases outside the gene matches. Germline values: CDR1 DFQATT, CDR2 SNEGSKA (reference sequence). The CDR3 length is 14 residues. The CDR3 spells CSVTTGTGGHEQYF. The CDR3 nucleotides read TGCAGTGTTACTACCGGGACAGGGGGCCACGAGCAGTACTTC.

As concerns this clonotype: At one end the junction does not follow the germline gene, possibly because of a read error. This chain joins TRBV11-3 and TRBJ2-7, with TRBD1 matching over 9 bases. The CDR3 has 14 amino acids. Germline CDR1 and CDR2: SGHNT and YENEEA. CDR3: CASSSGTGIGEKYF. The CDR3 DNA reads TGTGCCAGCAGCTCCGGGACAGGGATAGGCGAGAAGTACTTC.

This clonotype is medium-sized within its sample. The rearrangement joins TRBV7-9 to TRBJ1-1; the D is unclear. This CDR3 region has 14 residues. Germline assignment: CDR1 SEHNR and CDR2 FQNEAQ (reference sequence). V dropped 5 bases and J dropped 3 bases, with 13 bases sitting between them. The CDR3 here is CASSLRSQDTEAFF. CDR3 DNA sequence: TGTGCCAGCAGCCTACGGTCTCAGGACACTGAAGCTTTCTTT.

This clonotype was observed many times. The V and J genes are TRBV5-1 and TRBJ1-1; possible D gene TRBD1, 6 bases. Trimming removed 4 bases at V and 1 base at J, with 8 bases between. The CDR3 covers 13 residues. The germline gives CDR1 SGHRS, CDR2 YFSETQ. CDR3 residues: CASSQQGNTEAFF. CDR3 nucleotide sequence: TGCGCCAGCAGCCAACAGGGGAACACTGAAGCTTTCTTT.

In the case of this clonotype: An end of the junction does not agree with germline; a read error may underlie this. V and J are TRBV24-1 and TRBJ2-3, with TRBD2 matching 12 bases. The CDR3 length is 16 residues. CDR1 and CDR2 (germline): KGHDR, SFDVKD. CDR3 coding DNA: TGTGCCACCAGTGGGACGGGACTAGCGGGCACAGATGCGCAGTATTTT. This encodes CATSGTGLAGTDAQYF.

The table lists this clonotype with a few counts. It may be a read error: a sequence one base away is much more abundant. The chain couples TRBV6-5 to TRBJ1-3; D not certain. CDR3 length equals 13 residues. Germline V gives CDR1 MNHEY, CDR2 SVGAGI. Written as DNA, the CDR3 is TGTGCCAGCAGCCGCGGACCTGGAAACACCAGATATTTT. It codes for CASSRGPGNTRYF.

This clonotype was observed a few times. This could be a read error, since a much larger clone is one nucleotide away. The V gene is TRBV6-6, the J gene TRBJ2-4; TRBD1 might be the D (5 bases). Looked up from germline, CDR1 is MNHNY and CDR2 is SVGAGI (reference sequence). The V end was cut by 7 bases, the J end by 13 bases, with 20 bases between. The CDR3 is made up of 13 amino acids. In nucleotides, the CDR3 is TGTGCCAGCACCTCACCCCAGGGAAGCATGCAGTACTTC. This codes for CASTSPQGSMQYF.